This TCR beta chain originates from a study of graft-versus-host responses after intestinal transplantation. The wider study: The whole recipient group had anti-thymocyte globulin induction followed by tacrolimus and steroids for two to three years. Whole-study findings and limits: Analysis identified GvH clones in recipient marrow, with some appearing first in ileum or blood.

This clone is a singleton in its sample. Its specificity is unknown. Method: immunoSEQ multiplex PCR; TCRdb's copy keeps in-frame clones and lacks some. Of 30,000 to 40,000 clones in the sample, approximately 94% were seen once. Germline V gene sequence: CDR1 SGHRS, CDR2 YFSETQ. The CDR3 has 16 amino acids. With V trimmed by 4 bases and J by 5 bases, 8 bases remained unmatched. The TCR sequence derives from a human donor who was the organ donor for an intestinal transplant. The chain recombines TRBV5-1 with TRBJ1-6; TRBD1 matches 8 bases. The sample here was unstimulated CD4+ T cells sorted from spleen or lymph node cells, taken before transplant. The CDR3 region is CASSPTPTGDNSPLHF. CDR3 in DNA: TGCGCCAGCAGCCCCACCCCGACAGGGGATAATTCACCCCTCCACTTT.